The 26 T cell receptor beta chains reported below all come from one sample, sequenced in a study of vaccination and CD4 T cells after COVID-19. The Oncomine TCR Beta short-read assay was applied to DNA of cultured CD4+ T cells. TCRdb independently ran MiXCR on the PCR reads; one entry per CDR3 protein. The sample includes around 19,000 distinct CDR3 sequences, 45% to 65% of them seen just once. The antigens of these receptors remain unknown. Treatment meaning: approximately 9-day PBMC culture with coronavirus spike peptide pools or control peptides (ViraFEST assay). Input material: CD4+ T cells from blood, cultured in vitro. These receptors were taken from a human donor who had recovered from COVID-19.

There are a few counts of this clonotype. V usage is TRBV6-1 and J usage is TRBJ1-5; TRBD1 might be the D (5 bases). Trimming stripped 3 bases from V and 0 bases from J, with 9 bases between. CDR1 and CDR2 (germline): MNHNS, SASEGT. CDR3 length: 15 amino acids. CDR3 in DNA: TGTGCCAGCAGTGATGAGGGGTATAGCAATCAGCCCCAGCATTTT. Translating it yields CASSDEGYSNQPQHF.

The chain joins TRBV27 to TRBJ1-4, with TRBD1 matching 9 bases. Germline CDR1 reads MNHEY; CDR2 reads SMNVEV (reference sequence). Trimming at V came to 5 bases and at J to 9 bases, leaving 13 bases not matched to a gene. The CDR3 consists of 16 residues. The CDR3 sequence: CASSPGQGSGLKKLFF. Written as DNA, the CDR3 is TGTGCCAGCAGTCCAGGACAGGGGAGCGGACTTAAAAAACTGTTTTTT.

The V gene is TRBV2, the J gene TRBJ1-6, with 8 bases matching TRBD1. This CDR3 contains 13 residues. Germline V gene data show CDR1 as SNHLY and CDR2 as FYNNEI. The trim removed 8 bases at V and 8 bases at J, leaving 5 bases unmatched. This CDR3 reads CASVTGGDSPLHF. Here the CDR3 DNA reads TGTGCCAGCGTAACAGGGGGGGATTCACCCCTCCACTTT.

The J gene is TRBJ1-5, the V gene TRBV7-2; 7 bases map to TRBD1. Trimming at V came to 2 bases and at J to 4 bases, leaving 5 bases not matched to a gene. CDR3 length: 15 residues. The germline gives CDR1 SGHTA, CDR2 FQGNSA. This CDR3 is CASSLPGTANQPQHF. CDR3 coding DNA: TGTGCCAGCAGCTTACCTGGGACAGCGAATCAGCCCCAGCATTTT.

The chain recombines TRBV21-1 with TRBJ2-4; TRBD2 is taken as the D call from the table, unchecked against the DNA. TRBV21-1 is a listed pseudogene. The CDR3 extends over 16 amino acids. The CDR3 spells CASSKARTSHKNIQYF. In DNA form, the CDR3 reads TGTGCCAGCAGCAAAGCGCGTACTAGTCATAAAAACATTCAGTACTTC.

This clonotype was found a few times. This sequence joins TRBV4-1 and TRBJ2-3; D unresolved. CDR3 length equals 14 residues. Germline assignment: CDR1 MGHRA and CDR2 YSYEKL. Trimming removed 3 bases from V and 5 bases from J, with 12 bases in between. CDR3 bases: TGCGCCAGCAGCCACTCAAAATATAGAGATACGCAGTATTTT. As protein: CASSHSKYRDTQYF.

CDR3 sequence reads: CATSDRTTSGETQYF. The DNA of the CDR3 is TGTGCCACCAGTGACCGTACGACTAGCGGAGAGACCCAGTACTTC. The gene calls are TRBV24-1 and TRBJ2-5, with 9 positions matching TRBD2. This CDR3 is 15 amino acids long. The trim removed 4 bases at V and 4 bases at J, leaving 6 bases unmatched. Germline V CDR1 and CDR2: KGHDR, SFDVKD.

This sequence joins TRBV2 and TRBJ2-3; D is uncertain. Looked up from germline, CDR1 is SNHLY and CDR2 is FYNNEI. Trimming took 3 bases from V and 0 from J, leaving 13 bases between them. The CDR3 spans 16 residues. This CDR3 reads CASSEAAIQSTDTQYF. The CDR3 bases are TGTGCCAGCAGTGAGGCTGCCATCCAAAGCACAGATACGCAGTATTTT.

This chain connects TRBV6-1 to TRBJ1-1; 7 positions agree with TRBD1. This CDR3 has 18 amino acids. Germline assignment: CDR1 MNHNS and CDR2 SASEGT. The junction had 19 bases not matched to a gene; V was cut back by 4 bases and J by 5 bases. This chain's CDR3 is CASSGTPAGGGRLTEAFF. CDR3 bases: TGTGCCAGCAGTGGCACTCCGGCAGGGGGAGGGAGGTTGACTGAAGCTTTCTTT.

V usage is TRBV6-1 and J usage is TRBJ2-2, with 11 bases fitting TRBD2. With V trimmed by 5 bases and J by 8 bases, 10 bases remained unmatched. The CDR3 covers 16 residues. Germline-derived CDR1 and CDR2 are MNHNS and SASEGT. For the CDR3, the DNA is TGTGCCAGCAGTCGGGGAACTAGCGGGGGTTTGGGGGAGCTGTTTTTT. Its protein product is CASSRGTSGGLGELFF.

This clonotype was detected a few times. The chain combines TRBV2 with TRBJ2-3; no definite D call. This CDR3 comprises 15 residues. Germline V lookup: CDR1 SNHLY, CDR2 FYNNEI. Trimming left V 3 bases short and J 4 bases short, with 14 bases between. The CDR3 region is CASSDGRATSDTQYF. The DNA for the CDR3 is TGTGCCAGCAGTGACGGACGAGCCACATCAGATACGCAGTATTTT.

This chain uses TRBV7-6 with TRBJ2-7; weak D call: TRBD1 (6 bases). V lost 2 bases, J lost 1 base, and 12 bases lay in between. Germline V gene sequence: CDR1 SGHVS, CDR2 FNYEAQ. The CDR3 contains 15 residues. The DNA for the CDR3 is TGTGCCAGCAGCTTATGGCCAGGGGAGTCCTACGAGCAGTACTTC. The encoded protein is CASSLWPGESYEQYF.

CDR3 protein: CASSFSGLTEAFF. The CDR3 nucleotides are TGTGCCAGCAGCTTTTCGGGGCTCACTGAAGCTTTCTTT. The genes are TRBV7-9 and TRBJ1-1; perhaps TRBD1 as D (5 bases). From germline, CDR1 is SEHNR and CDR2 FQNEAQ (reference sequence). The V and J ends lost 3 bases and 4 bases respectively, with 9 bases between them. This CDR3 region has 13 residues.

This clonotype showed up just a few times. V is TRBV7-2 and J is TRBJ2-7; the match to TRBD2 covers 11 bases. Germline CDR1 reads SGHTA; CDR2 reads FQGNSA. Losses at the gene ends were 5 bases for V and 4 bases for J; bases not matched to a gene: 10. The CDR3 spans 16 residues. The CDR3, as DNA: TGTGCCAGCAGCCGGCGTACTAGCGGGAGTCGGTACGAGCAGTACTTC. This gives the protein CASSRRTSGSRYEQYF.

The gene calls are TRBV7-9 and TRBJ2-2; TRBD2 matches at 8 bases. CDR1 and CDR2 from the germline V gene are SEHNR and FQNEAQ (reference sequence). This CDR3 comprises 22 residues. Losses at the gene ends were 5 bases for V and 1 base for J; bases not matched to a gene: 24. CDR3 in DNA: TGTGCCAGCAGCCGGTCTAGGCGTGCTAGCGGGTCCCCCAAGAGGAACACCGGGGAGCTGTTTTTT. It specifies CASSRSRRASGSPKRNTGELFF.

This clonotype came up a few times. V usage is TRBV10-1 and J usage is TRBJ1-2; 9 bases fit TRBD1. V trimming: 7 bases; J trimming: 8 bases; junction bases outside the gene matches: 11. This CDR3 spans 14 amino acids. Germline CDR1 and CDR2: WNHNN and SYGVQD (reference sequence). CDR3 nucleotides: TGCGCCAGCATTGGACAGGGGAAGTTAGAGGGCTACACCTTC. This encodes CASIGQGKLEGYTF.

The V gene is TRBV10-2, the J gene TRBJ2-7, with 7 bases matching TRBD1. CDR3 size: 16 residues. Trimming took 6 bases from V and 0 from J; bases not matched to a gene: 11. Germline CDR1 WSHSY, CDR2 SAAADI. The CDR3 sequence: CASRALRTGLSYEQYF. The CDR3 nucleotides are TGCGCCAGCAGGGCCCTAAGGACAGGCCTCTCCTACGAGCAGTACTTC.

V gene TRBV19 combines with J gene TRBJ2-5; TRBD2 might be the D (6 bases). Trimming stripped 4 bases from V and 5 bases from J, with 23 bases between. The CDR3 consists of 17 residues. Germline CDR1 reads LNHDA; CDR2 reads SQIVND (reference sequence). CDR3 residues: CASSSPRDFRGSETQYF. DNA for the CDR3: TGTGCCAGTAGTAGCCCCCGGGACTTCCGGGGGAGTGAGACCCAGTACTTC.

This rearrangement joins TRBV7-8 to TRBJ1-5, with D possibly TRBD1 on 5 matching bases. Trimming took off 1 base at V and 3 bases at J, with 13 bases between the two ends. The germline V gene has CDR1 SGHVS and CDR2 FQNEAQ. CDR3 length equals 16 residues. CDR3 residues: CASSLGAWGDNQPQHF. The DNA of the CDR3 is TGTGCCAGCAGCTTAGGCGCCTGGGGGGACAATCAGCCCCAGCATTTT.

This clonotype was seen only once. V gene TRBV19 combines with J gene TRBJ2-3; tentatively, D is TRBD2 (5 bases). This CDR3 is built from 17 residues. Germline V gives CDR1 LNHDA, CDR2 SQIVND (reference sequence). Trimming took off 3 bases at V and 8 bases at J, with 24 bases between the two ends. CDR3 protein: CASSIKDSPTYAATQYF. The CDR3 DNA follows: TGTGCCAGTAGTATTAAGGACTCCCCAACCTATGCCGCTACGCAGTATTTT.

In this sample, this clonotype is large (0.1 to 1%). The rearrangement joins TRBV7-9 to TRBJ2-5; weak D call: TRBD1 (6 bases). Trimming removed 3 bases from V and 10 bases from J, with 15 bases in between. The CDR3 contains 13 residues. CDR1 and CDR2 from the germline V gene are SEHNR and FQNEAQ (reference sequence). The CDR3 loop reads CASSFGSRGSQYF. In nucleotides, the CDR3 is TGTGCCAGCAGCTTTGGGTCGAGGGGGAGCCAGTACTTC.

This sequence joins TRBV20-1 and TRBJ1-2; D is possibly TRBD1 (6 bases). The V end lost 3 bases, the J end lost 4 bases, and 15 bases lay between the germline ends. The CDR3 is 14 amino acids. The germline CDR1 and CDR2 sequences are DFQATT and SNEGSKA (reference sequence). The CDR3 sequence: CSARATGQSYGYTF. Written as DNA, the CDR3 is TGCAGTGCTAGGGCAACCGGACAGAGCTATGGCTACACCTTC.

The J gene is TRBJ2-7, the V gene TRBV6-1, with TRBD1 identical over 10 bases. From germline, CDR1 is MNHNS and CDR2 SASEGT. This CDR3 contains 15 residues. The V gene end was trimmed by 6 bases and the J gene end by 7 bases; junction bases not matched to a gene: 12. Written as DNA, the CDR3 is TGTGCCAGCAGACGCGGGGACAGGGGTGAAGGGGAGCAGTACTTC. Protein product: CASRRGDRGEGEQYF.

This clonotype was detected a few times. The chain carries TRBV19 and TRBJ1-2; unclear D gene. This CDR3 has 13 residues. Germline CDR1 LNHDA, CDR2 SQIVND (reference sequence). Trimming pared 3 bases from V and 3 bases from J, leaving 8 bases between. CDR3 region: CASSIHGDYGYTF. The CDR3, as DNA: TGTGCCAGTAGTATCCATGGGGACTATGGCTACACCTTC.

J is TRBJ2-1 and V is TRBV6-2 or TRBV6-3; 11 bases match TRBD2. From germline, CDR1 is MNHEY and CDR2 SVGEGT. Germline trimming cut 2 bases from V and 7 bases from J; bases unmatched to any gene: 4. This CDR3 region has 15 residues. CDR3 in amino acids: CASSYLAGGNNEQFF. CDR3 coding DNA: TGTGCCAGCAGTTACCTAGCGGGAGGTAATAATGAGCAGTTCTTC.

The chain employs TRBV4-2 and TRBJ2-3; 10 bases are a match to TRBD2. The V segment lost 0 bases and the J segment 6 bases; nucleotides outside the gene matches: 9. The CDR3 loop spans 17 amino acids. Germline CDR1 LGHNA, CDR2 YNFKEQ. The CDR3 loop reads CASSQDHLAGARDTQYF. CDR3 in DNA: TGTGCCAGCAGCCAAGATCACCTAGCGGGGGCCCGGGATACGCAGTATTTT.